This T cell receptor (beta chain) was captured by sequencing in a study of T cells in localized non-small cell lung cancer. Turning to this clone: Its antigen remains unidentified.

General observations from the study: Across samples, adjacent lung featured a median roughly 50 of the top 100 tumor clones. Because sequencing included only one region (of the tumor), heterogeneity remains possible.

TCRdb's copy holds only in-frame clones and misses some; the assay was immunoSEQ multiplex PCR. Of 53,000 or so clones in the sample, roughly 88% were seen once. Trimming pared 5 bases from V and 0 bases from J, leaving 13 bases between. CDR3 size: 16 residues. From germline, CDR1 is LNHDA and CDR2 SQIVND (reference sequence). This chain links TRBV19 with TRBJ1-4, with a tentative D call TRBD1 (5 bases). The sample consisted of peripheral blood mononuclear cells, taken before any cancer treatment. The receptor comes from a man between 40 and 69 years old with stage III lung adenocarcinoma. In DNA form, the CDR3 reads TGTGCCAGTAGTCGACAGTCATTCGCAACTAATGAAAAACTGTTTTTT. Translating it yields CASSRQSFATNEKLFF.